This is a list of T cell receptor beta chains from one sample in a study of shared clonotypes between healthy human individuals. Only in-frame clones appear in the TCRdb table, and some are missing; sequencing was by immunoSEQ multiplex PCR. The sample records more than 2,000,000 clones, over 90% being singletons. Input material: naive CD4+ T cells from PBMCs. These receptors came from a man younger than 35 in good health. Some clones in this sample may be carry-over from other donors' samples. CDR3s include the opening cysteine and the closing phenylalanine or tryptophan.

>TRBJ2-2|TRBV5-1
CASSFDGRANTGELFF
>TRBJ2-1|TRBV29-1
CSVTSGRVNEQFF
>TRBJ1-5|TRBV6-5
CASSYQQAQPQHF
>TRBJ2-5|TRBV11-3
CASSRRDSQETQYF
>TRBJ1-4|TRBV5-6
CASSLGPWEEKLFF
>TRBJ1-2|TRBV9
CASSVGGAGGYTF
>TRBJ1-2|TRBV5-4
CASSFPPTYGYTF
>TRBJ2-3|TRBV5-1
CASSFRPYTDTQYF
>TRBJ1-1|TRBV5-1
CASSLATATAVPEAFF
>TRBJ2-7|TRBV7-9
CASSLDGSGSFHEQYF
>TRBJ2-6|TRBV7-8
CASSLVHGASLSGANVLTF
>TRBJ2-2|TRBV18
CASSPGMGTGELFF
>TRBJ2-1|TRBV7-2
CASSYILAAGANNEQFF
>TRBJ1-5|TRBV2
CASSEVRTGNQPQHF
>TRBJ1-2|TRBV5-1
CASSPEGGYGYTF
>TRBJ2-2|TRBV5-1
CASSGLLLGQGAYTGELFF
>TRBJ2-7|TRBV28
CASSGNTPYEQYF
>TRBJ2-2|TRBV28
CASSLFPSANTGELFF
>TRBJ1-1|TRBV29-1
CSAGTPSNTEAFF
>TRBJ2-1|TRBV5-4
CASSPTSGSYNEQFF
>TRBJ1-2|TRBV2
CASSEASAGGSPGGYTF
>TRBJ1-3|TRBV7-2
CASSLVGTTGGNTIYF
>TRBJ2-3|TRBV5-1
CASSFVRTSTDTQYF
>TRBJ1-3|TRBV28
CASSLLRTSGNTIYF
>TRBJ2-1|TRBV7-6
CASSYNNEQFF
>TRBJ1-5|TRBV6-5
CASTQGSYSNQPQHF
>TRBJ1-5|TRBV28
CASSGVSGNQPQHF
>TRBJ2-3|TRBV5-4
CASSSGLAGGGDTQYF
>TRBJ2-3|TRBV5-4
CASSLGLAGAADTQYF
>TRBJ2-7|TRBV28
CASSLLAGEQYF
>TRBJ1-2|TRBV6-5
CASTQRATGYGYTF
>TRBJ2-1|TRBV5-4
CASRTPLGAGPNNEQFF
>TRBJ1-5|TRBV4-2
CASSRTGDSNQPQHF
>TRBJ2-7|TRBV27
CASSLSPGSYEQYF
>TRBJ2-5|TRBV10-1
CASSGEGALRTQYF
>TRBJ1-4|TRBV11-2
CASSWGPNEKLFF
>TRBJ2-7|TRBV5-5
CASSLGRGVNF
>TRBJ2-5|TRBV5-1
CASAQGGTTQYF
>TRBJ1-3|TRBV4-2
CASSQDRFVFSGNTIYF
>TRBJ2-3|TRBV4-3
CASSLYRGGTDTQYF
>TRBJ2-7|TRBV4-1
CASSPKLNSGSSSPYEQYF
>TRBJ2-7|TRBV11-2
CASSKRTGPQWSDEQYF
>TRBJ1-1|TRBV2
CASTRGPDTEAFF
>TRBJ2-7|TRBV7-9
CASSLARRGAYEQYF
>TRBJ2-3|TRBV7-2
CASSLLGTDTQYF
>TRBJ1-4|TRBV7-9
CASSLGRAATNEKLFF